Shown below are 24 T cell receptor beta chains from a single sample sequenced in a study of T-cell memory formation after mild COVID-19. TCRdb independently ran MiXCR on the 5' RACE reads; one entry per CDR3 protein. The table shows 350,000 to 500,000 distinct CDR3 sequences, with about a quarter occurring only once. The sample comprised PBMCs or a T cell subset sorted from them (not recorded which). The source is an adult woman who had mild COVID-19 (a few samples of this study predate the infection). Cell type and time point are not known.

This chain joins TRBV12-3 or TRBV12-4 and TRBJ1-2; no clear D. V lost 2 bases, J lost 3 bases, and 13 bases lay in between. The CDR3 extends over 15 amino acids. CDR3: CASSLRRGMYYGYTF. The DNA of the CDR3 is TGTGCCAGCAGTTTAAGGAGAGGGATGTACTATGGCTACACCTTC.

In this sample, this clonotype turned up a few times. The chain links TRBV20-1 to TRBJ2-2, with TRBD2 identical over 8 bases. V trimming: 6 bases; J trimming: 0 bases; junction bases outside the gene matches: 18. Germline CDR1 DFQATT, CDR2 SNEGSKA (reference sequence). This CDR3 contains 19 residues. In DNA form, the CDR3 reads TGCAGTGCGTCCCCTACTAGCGGTCGGGCGTTCGCGAACACCGGGGAGCTGTTTTTT. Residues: CSASPTSGRAFANTGELFF.

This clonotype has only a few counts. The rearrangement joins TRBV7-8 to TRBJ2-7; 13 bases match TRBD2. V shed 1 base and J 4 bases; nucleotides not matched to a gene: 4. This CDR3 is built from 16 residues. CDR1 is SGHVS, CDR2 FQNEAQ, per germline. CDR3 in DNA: TGTGCCAGCAGCTTAGACCGGACTAGCGGGAGTTACGAGCAGTACTTC. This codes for CASSLDRTSGSYEQYF.

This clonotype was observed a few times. The DNA for the CDR3 is TGTGCCAGCAGTTACGCCCTAGATTTTTATGAGCAGTACTTC. Translating it yields CASSYALDFYEQYF. This chain joins TRBV6-2 or TRBV6-3 and TRBJ2-7; no definite D call. The germline CDR1 and CDR2 sequences are MNHEY and SVGEGT. The CDR3 consists of 14 residues. The V and J ends lost 2 bases and 7 bases respectively, with 15 bases between them.

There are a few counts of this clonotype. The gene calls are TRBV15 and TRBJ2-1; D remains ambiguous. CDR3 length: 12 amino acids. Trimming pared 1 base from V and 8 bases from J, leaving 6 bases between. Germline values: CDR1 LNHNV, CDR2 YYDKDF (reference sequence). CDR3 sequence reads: CATSRVGDEQFF. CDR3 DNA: TGTGCCACCAGCAGAGTTGGTGATGAGCAGTTCTTC.

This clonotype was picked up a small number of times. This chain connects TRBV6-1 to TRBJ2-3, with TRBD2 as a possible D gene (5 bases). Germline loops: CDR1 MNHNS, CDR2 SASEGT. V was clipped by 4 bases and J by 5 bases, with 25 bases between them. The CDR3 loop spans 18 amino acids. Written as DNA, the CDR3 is TGTGCCAGCAGTGCGGGGATTAGCTTGCTTACCCAGCTAGATACGCAGTATTTT. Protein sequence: CASSAGISLLTQLDTQYF.

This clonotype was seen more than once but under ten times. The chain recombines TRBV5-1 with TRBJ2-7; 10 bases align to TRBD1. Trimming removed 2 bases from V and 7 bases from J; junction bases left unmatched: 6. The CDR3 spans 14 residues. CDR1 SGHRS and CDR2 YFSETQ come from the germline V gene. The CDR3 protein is CASSFRQGAREQYF. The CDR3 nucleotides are TGCGCCAGCAGCTTCAGACAGGGGGCAAGGGAGCAGTACTTC.

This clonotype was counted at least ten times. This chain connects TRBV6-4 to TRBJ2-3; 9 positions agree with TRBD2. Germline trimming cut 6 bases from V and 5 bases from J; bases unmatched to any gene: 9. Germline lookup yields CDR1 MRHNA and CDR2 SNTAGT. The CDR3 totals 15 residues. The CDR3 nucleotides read TGTGCCAGCAGAGAGGGACTAGCCTTGAGAGATACGCAGTATTTT. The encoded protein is CASREGLALRDTQYF.

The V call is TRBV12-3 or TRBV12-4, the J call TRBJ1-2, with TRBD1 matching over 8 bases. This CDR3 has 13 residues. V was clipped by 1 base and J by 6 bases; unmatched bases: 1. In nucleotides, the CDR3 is TGTGCCAGCAGTTTAGGGACAGGGCATGGCTACACCTTC. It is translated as CASSLGTGHGYTF.

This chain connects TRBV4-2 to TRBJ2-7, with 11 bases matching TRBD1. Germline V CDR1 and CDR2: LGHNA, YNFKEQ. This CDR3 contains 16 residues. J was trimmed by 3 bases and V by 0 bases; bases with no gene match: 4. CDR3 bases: TGTGCCAGCAGCCAAGATGAGGGGACAGGGGGCTACGAGCAGTACTTC. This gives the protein CASSQDEGTGGYEQYF.

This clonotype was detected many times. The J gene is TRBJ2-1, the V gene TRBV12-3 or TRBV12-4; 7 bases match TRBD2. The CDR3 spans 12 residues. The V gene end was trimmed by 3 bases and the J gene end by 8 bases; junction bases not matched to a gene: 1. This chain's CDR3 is CASSFGGDEQFF. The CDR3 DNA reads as TGTGCCAGCAGTTTTGGGGGGGATGAGCAGTTCTTC.

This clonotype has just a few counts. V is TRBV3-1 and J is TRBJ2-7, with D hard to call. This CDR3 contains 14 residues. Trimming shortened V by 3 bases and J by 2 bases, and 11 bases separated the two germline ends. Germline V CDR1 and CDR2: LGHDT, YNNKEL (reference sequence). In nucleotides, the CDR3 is TGTGCCAGCAGCCACCTCCGGTCCACCTACGAGCAGTACTTC. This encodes CASSHLRSTYEQYF.

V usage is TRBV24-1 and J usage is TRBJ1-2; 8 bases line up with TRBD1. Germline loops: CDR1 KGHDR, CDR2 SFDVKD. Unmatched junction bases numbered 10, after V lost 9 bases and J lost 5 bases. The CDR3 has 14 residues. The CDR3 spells CATAPGGVLYGYTF. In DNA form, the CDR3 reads TGTGCCACCGCCCCAGGGGGCGTCTTGTATGGCTACACCTTC.

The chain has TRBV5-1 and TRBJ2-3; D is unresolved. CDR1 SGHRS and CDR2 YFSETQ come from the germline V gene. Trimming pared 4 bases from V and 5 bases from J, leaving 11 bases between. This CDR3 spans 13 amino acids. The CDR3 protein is CASSHIWGDTQYF. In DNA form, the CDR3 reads TGCGCCAGCAGCCATATCTGGGGAGATACGCAGTATTTT.

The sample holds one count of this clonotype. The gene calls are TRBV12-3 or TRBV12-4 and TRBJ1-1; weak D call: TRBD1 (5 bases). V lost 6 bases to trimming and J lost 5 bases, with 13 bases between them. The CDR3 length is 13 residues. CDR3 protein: CASRGDDRTEAFF. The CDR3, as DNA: TGTGCCAGCAGGGGGGATGATAGAACTGAAGCTTTCTTT.

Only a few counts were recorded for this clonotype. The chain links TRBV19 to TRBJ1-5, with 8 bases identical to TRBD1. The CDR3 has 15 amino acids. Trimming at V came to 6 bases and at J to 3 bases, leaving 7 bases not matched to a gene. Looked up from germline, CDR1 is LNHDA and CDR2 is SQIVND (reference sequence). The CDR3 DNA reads TGTGCCAGTAGGTCCGGACAGGGTCTCAATCAGCCCCAGCATTTT. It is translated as CASRSGQGLNQPQHF.

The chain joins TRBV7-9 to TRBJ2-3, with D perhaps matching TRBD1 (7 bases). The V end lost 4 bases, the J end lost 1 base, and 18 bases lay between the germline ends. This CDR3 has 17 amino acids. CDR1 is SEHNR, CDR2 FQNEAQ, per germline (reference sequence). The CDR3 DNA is TGTGCCAGCAGCTCACGCCGGACAGGCGGGGGCACAGATACGCAGTATTTT. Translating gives CASSSRRTGGGTDTQYF.

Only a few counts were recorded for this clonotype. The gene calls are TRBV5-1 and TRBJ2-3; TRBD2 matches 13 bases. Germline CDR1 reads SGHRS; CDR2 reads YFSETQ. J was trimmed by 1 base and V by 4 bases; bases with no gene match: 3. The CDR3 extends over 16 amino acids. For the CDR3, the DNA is TGCGCCAGCAGCGGGACTAGCGGGGCGGGCACAGATACGCAGTATTTT. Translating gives CASSGTSGAGTDTQYF.

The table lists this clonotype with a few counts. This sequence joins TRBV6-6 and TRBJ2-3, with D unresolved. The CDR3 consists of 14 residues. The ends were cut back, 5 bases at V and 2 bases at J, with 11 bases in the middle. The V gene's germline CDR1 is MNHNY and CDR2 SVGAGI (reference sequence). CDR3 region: CASSIVALTDTQYF. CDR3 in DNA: TGTGCCAGCAGTATAGTTGCTCTCACAGATACGCAGTATTTT.

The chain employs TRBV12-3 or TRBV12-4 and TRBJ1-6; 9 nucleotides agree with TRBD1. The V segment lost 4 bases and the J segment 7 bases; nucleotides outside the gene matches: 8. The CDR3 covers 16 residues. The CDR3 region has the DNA TGTGCCAGCAGTTCGGACAGGGGAGGACCAAATTCACCCCTCCACTTT. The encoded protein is CASSSDRGGPNSPLHF.

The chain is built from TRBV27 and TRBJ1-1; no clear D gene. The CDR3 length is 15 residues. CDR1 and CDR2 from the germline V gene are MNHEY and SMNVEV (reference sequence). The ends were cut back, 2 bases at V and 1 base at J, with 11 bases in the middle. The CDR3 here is CASSLTGIRNTEAFF. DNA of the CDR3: TGTGCCAGCAGTTTAACGGGAATTAGGAACACTGAAGCTTTCTTT.

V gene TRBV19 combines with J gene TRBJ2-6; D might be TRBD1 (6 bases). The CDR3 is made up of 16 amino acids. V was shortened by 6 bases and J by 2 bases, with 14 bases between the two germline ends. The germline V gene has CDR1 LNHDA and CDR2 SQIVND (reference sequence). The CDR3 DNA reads TGTGCCAGTAGCAGGCAGGGGCCCACTGGGGCCAACGTCCTGACTTTC. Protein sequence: CASSRQGPTGANVLTF.

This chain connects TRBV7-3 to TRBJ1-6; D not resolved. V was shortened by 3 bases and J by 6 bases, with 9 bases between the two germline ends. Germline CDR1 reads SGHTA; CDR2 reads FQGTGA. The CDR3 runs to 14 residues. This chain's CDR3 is CASSFGDLNSPLHF. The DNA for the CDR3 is TGTGCCAGCAGCTTTGGAGACCTTAATTCACCCCTCCACTTT.

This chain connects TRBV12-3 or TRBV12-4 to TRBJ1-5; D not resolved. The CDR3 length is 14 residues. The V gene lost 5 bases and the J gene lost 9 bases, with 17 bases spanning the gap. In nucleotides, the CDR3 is TGTGCCAGCAGTCCCCAACTCAAATTAGGGCCCCAGCATTTT. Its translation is CASSPQLKLGPQHF.